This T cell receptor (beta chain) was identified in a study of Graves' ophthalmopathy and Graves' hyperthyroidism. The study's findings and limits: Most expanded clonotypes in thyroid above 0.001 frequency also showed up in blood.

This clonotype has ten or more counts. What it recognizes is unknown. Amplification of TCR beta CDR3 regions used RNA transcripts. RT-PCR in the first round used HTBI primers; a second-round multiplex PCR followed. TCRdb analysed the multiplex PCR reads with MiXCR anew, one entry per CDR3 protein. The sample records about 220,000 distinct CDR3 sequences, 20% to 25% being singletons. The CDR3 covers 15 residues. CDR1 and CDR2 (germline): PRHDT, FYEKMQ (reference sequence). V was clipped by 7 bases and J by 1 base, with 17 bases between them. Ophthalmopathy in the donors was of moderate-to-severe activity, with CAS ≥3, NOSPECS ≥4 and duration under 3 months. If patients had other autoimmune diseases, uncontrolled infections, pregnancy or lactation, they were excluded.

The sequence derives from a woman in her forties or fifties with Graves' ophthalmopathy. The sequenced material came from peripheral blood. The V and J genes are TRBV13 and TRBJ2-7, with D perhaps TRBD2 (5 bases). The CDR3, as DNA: TGTGCCAGCAACGTGGGTGGCCGGACTTCCTACGAGCAGTACTTC. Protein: CASNVGGRTSYEQYF.